Here is one T cell receptor (beta chain) with its context. Antigen: not known. This record comes from a study of vaccination and CD4 T cells after COVID-19. Study information: Cells received overlapping spike peptides from SARS-CoV-2, HCoV-NL63, HCoV-OC43 and HCoV-229E as stimulation. As a positive control, some control cultures were given a CEFX pool, while others were given an HIV-1 Nef pool or no peptide.

Trimming removed 1 base at V and 3 bases at J, with 16 bases between. CDR1 and CDR2 from the germline V gene are SGHVS and FNYEAQ. This CDR3 has 16 amino acids. Indicated treatment: approximately nine-day PBMC culture with coronavirus spike peptide pools or control peptides (ViraFEST assay). Following expansion of antigen-specific T cells with peptide pools, ViraFEST then sequenced TCRs. Sequenced with the Oncomine TCR Beta short-read assay was DNA taken from cultured CD4+ T cells. Genomic DNA was isolated from CD4+ T cells that had been cultured. TCRdb used MiXCR to reprocess the PCR reads, holding one entry per CDR3 protein. In the table there are over 7,500 distinct CDR3 sequences, 70% of which are singletons.

The sequence was collected from a human donor who had recovered from COVID-19. J is TRBJ2-7 and V is TRBV7-6; the D gene is possibly TRBD2 (5 bases). The sample comprised CD4+ T cells from blood, cultured in vitro. This CDR3 is CASSLGPLHGNYEQYF. The CDR3 nucleotides are TGTGCCAGCAGCTTAGGCCCCCTGCACGGGAACTACGAGCAGTACTTC. The full variable domain, its missing parts supplied by reference TRBV7-6 and TRBJ2-7, is GAGVSQSPRYKVTKRGQDVALRCDPISGHVSLYWYRQALGQGPEFLTYFNYEAQQDKSGLPNDRFSAERPEGSISTLTIQRTEQRDSAMYRCASSLGPLHGNYEQYFGPGTRLTVT.